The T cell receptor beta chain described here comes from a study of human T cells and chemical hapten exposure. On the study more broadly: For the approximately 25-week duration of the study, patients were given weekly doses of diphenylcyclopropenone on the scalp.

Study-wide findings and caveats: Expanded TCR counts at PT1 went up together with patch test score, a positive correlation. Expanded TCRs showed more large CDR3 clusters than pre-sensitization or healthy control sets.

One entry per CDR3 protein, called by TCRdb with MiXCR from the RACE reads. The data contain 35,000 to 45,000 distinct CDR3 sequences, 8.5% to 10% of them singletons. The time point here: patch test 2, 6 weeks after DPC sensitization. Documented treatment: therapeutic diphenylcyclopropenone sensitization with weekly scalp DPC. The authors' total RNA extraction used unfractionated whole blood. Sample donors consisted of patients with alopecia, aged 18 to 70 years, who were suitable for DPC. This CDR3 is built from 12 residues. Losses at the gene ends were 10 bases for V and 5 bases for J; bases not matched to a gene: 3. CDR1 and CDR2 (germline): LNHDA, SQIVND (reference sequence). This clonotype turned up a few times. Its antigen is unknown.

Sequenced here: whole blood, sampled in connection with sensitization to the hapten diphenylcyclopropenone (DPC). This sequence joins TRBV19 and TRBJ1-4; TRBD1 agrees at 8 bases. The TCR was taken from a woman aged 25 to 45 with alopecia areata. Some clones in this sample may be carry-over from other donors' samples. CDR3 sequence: CATRQGNEKLFF. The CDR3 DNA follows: TGTGCCACCCGACAGGGGAATGAAAAACTGTTTTTT.